This passage covers 16 T cell receptor beta chains from one sample sequenced in a study of cytomegalovirus exposure and HLA in healthy donors. The primer mix had 60 Vbeta and 13 Jbeta primers. Repertoires were generated with immunoSEQ multiplex PCR, while TCRdb's copy carries only in-frame clones and drops some. The profile covers 100,000 or so clones, with 70% to 85% appearing a single time and 2.1% taken by the ten largest. Sequencing input: PBMCs. These receptors were taken from a man aged 18 to 30 in good health and CMV-seronegative.

The V gene is TRBV6-4, the J gene TRBJ1-2; D is unresolved. The germline V and J ends were trimmed by 6 bases and 3 bases, with 8 bases remaining between them. The CDR3 totals 12 residues. Germline V lookup: CDR1 MRHNA, CDR2 SNTAGT. The CDR3 coding sequence is TGTGCCAGCAGCGAGAGGTACTATGGCTACACCTTC. Its protein is CASSERYYGYTF.

The J gene is TRBJ2-1, the V gene TRBV7-8; 12 bases are shared with TRBD2. Trimming at V came to 4 bases and at J to 10 bases, leaving 8 bases not matched to a gene. The CDR3 length is 15 residues. Germline V CDR1 and CDR2: SGHVS, FQNEAQ. In DNA form, the CDR3 reads TGTGCCAGCAGCTCCAGACTAGCGGGAGAGGGAGAGCAGTTCTTC. Translating it yields CASSSRLAGEGEQFF.

This clone was seen a single time. The V call is TRBV27, the J call TRBJ2-1; tentative D call: TRBD2 (6 bases). The CDR3 runs 15 residues. CDR1 and CDR2 (germline): MNHEY, SMNVEV (reference sequence). The CDR3 DNA sequence: TGTGTTAGTCTTCCCGGGGAGGTACCCGTCGATGAGCAGTTCTTC. Its protein product is CVSLPGEVPVDEQFF.

In this sample, this clone turned up once. This chain connects TRBV6-6 to TRBJ2-3, with TRBD2 as a possible D gene (5 bases). Germline loops: CDR1 MNHNY, CDR2 SVGAGI (reference sequence). The CDR3 is 13 residues long. The V end was cut by 11 bases, the J end by 0 bases, with 12 bases between. The CDR3 sequence is CASGQRSTDTQYF. The CDR3, as DNA: TGTGCCTCGGGCCAGCGGAGCACAGATACGCAGTATTTT.

The V gene is TRBV13, the J gene TRBJ2-4, with D perhaps matching TRBD2 (7 bases). From germline, CDR1 is PRHDT and CDR2 FYEKMQ (reference sequence). V was trimmed by 2 bases and J by 2 bases, leaving 13 bases between them. There are 16 residues in the CDR3. CDR3 sequence: CASSLRGGRSKNIQYF. CDR3 nucleotides: TGTGCCAGCAGCTTAAGGGGGGGGCGGTCCAAAAACATTCAGTACTTC.

V and J are TRBV27 and TRBJ2-7; 12 nucleotides agree with TRBD2. The germline V gene encodes CDR1 MNHEY and CDR2 SMNVEV (reference sequence). Trimming removed 5 bases from V and 5 bases from J; junction bases left unmatched: 7. The CDR3 runs to 15 residues. The CDR3 reads CASSQRTSGIDEQYF. In DNA, the CDR3 is TGTGCCAGCAGTCAGAGGACTAGCGGGATCGACGAGCAGTACTTC.

The CDR3 spells CATGGASLTNQPQHF. In DNA form, the CDR3 reads TGTGCCACCGGGGGGGCGTCACTCACCAATCAGCCCCAGCATTTT. V and J are TRBV6-1 and TRBJ1-5, with a tentative D call TRBD1 (6 bases). Germline CDR1 reads MNHNS; CDR2 reads SASEGT. The CDR3 is made up of 15 amino acids. The V gene lost 10 bases and the J gene lost 3 bases, with 19 bases spanning the gap.

The rearrangement links TRBV28 to TRBJ1-5, with a weak D call TRBD1 (5 bases). From germline, CDR1 is MDHEN and CDR2 SYDVKM. The CDR3 has 15 amino acids. The V and J ends lost 7 bases and 3 bases respectively, with 16 bases between them. The DNA of the CDR3 is TGTGCCAGCACCCCAGCGCGGGGGACCAATCAGCCCCAGCATTTT. Translating gives CASTPARGTNQPQHF.

The rearrangement uses TRBV5-1 and TRBJ2-3; 9 nucleotides line up with TRBD2. Germline V gene lookup returns CDR1 SGHRS and CDR2 YFSETQ. The J segment lost 4 bases and the V segment lost 3 bases, leaving 3 bases of the junction unmatched. The CDR3 runs 14 residues. The CDR3 DNA follows: TGCGCCAGCAGCTCATCTAGCGGGGCAGATACGCAGTATTTT. Its translation is CASSSSSGADTQYF.

This chain uses TRBV9 with TRBJ2-3, with 8 bases that match TRBD2. Per the germline V gene, CDR1 is SGDLS and CDR2 is YYNGEE. The junction had 13 bases not matched to a gene; V was cut back by 6 bases and J by 4 bases. This CDR3 is 16 amino acids long. CDR3 sequence reads: CASTGGESDSPDTQYF. The CDR3 DNA sequence: TGTGCCAGCACGGGAGGGGAGTCCGACAGCCCAGATACGCAGTATTTT. The full variable domain, its missing parts supplied by reference TRBV9 and TRBJ2-3, is DSGVTQTPKHLITATGQRVTLRCSPRSGDLSVYWYQQSLDQGLQFLIQYYNGEERAKGNILERFSAQQFPDLHSELNLSSLELGDSALYFCASTGGESDSPDTQYFGPGTRLTVL.

The CDR3: CATSKGTSGKETQYF. In DNA, the CDR3 is TGTGCCACCAGCAAAGGGACTAGCGGGAAAGAGACCCAGTACTTC. This rearrangement joins TRBV15 to TRBJ2-5, with 13 bases matching TRBD2. J lost 3 bases, V lost 4 bases, and 2 bases had no gene match. This CDR3 contains 15 residues. Looked up from germline, CDR1 is LNHNV and CDR2 is YYDKDF (reference sequence). Full variable domain (rest looked up from reference TRBV15 and TRBJ2-5): DAMVIQNPRYQVTQFGKPVTLSCSQTLNHNVMYWYQQKSSQAPKLLFHYYDKDFNNEADTPDNFQSRRPNTSFCFLDIRSPGLGDTAMYLCATSKGTSGKETQYFGPGTRLLVL.

This chain joins TRBV5-1 and TRBJ2-5; 10 nucleotides line up with TRBD2. The V and J ends lost 4 bases and 4 bases, in that order; junction bases with no gene match: 10. In germline, CDR1 is SGHRS, CDR2 YFSETQ. The CDR3 spans 16 residues. The CDR3 bases are TGCGCCAGCAGCCCCGCTAGCGGGAGAACGACAGAGACCCAGTACTTC. It encodes CASSPASGRTTETQYF.

The CDR3 region has the DNA TGTGCCAGCAGCTCGCCGGACAGGGGGTTCACCGGGGAGCTGTTTTTT. It yields the protein CASSSPDRGFTGELFF. This chain joins TRBV7-2 and TRBJ2-2, with 10 nucleotides matching TRBD1. Germline CDR1 and CDR2: SGHTA and FQGNSA. The V and J ends lost 4 bases and 4 bases, in that order; junction bases with no gene match: 6. The CDR3 sequence is 16 residues long.

This chain connects TRBV7-2 to TRBJ2-6; no clear D. Germline values: CDR1 SGHTA, CDR2 FQGNSA. The CDR3 has 13 residues. The germline V and J ends were trimmed by 7 bases and 0 bases, with 4 bases remaining between them. CDR3 nucleotides: TGTGCCAGCACTAGCTCTGGGGCCAACGTCCTGACTTTC. Residues: CASTSSGANVLTF.

V usage is TRBV2 and J usage is TRBJ2-7; 11 nucleotides align to TRBD2. The CDR3 is 15 amino acids. With 4 bases clipped from V and 5 bases from J, the junction kept 7 bases outside the gene matches. Germline V gene data show CDR1 as SNHLY and CDR2 as FYNNEI. This chain's CDR3 is CASSGIAGGRDEQYF. CDR3 in DNA: TGTGCCAGCAGTGGAATAGCGGGAGGGAGGGACGAGCAGTACTTC. Supplemented by reference TRBV2 and TRBJ2-7, the full variable domain reads EPEVTQTPSHQVTQMGQEVILRCVPISNHLYFYWYRQILGQKVEFLVSFYNNEISEKSEIFDDQFSVERPDGSNFTLKIRSTKLEDSAMYFCASSGIAGGRDEQYFGPGTRLTVT.

The V and J genes are TRBV29-1 and TRBJ1-2, with 9 nucleotides matching TRBD1. In germline, CDR1 is SQVTM, CDR2 ANQGSEA. The J segment lost 4 bases and the V segment lost 6 bases, leaving 9 bases of the junction unmatched. The CDR3 has 14 amino acids. CDR3 DNA sequence: TGCAGCGTCAAGCCAGCGACAGGGGGCTATGGCTACACCTTC. Its translation: CSVKPATGGYGYTF.